Following are 14 T cell receptor beta chains from one sample sequenced in a study of T cells after yellow fever vaccination. TCRdb re-analysed the 5' RACE reads in MiXCR, keeping a single row per CDR3 protein. The sample gives 350,000 to 550,000 distinct CDR3 sequences, 18% of which show up once; roughly a sixth is in the top ten. The sample here was PBMCs, taken before the yellow fever booster vaccination. The receptor set was obtained from a man in his late teens or twenties who received the YFV17D yellow fever vaccine.

Only a few counts were recorded for this clonotype. V gene TRBV20-1 combines with J gene TRBJ1-1; 7 bases line up with TRBD1. This CDR3 comprises 16 residues. The ends lost 0 bases at V and 8 bases at J; junction bases unmatched: 15. From germline, CDR1 is DFQATT and CDR2 SNEGSKA (reference sequence). CDR3 amino acids: CSAREAGGRIGREAFF. The CDR3, as DNA: TGCAGTGCTAGAGAGGCAGGGGGGAGAATCGGTAGGGAAGCTTTCTTT.

This clonotype was observed a handful of times. The chain uses TRBV2 and TRBJ2-1; no reliable D call. The CDR3 contains 13 residues. Germline values: CDR1 SNHLY, CDR2 FYNNEI. The V and J ends lost 3 bases and 4 bases respectively, with 7 bases between them. The DNA for the CDR3 is TGTGCCAGCAGTGAGGGGTTTTACAATGAGCAGTTCTTC. This translates into CASSEGFYNEQFF.

J is TRBJ2-6 and V is TRBV18; no reliable D call. The CDR3 covers 14 residues. Trimming shortened V by 2 bases and J by 2 bases, and 4 bases separated the two germline ends. CDR1 and CDR2 (germline): KGHSH, LQKENI. This chain's CDR3 is CASSPETGANVLTF. DNA of the CDR3: TGTGCCAGCTCACCAGAAACTGGGGCCAACGTCCTGACTTTC.

This sequence joins TRBV6-5 and TRBJ2-1; D gene ambiguous. Germline assignment: CDR1 MNHEY and CDR2 SVGAGI. Trimming stripped 0 bases from V and 6 bases from J, with 6 bases between. CDR3 length: 13 residues. The DNA for the CDR3 is TGTGCCAGCAGTTACTCTCAGGTCAATGAGCAGTTCTTC. Translation: CASSYSQVNEQFF.

This chain connects TRBV5-1 to TRBJ1-4; 8 bases map to TRBD1. The CDR3 sequence is 14 residues long. The germline gives CDR1 SGHRS, CDR2 YFSETQ. After removal of 5 bases from V and 7 bases from J, the junction contained 7 bases not matched to a gene. This chain's CDR3 is CASRDREEAEKLFF. CDR3 bases: TGCGCCAGCAGGGACAGGGAGGAAGCTGAAAAACTGTTTTTT.

Only a few counts were recorded for this clonotype. The V and J genes are TRBV7-9 and TRBJ2-6; TRBD2 matches 10 bases. V shed 5 bases and J 1 base; nucleotides not matched to a gene: 8. CDR3 length: 18 amino acids. CDR1 is SEHNR and CDR2 is FQNEAQ in the germline V gene (reference sequence). The CDR3 reads CASSGQRGGVSGANVLTF. In nucleotides, the CDR3 is TGTGCCAGCAGCGGCCAGCGGGGGGGTGTGTCTGGGGCCAACGTCCTGACTTTC.

There are a few counts of this clonotype. The J gene is TRBJ1-4, the V gene TRBV7-9; D gene uncertain. The V and J ends lost 2 bases and 4 bases respectively, with 11 bases between them. Germline CDR1 reads SEHNR; CDR2 reads FQNEAQ (reference sequence). The CDR3 consists of 15 residues. The DNA of the CDR3 is TGTGCCAGCAGCTTAAATGCAGGCCTTAATGAAAAACTGTTTTTT. Translated, it gives CASSLNAGLNEKLFF.

This rearrangement joins TRBV9 to TRBJ2-1, with D perhaps matching TRBD2 (5 bases). V was clipped by 2 bases and J by 9 bases, with 6 bases between them. The CDR3 is 11 amino acids. Per the germline V gene, CDR1 is SGDLS and CDR2 is YYNGEE. CDR3 amino acids: CASSVGSEQFF. As DNA, the CDR3 is TGTGCCAGCAGCGTTGGGAGTGAGCAGTTCTTC.

This clonotype was recorded many times. The V and J genes are TRBV27 and TRBJ2-7, with TRBD1 matching 10 bases. The V segment lost 5 bases and the J segment 3 bases; nucleotides outside the gene matches: 10. CDR3 length: 16 residues. The germline V gene has CDR1 MNHEY and CDR2 SMNVEV (reference sequence). CDR3 protein: CASSPYPTGGHYEQYF. The DNA for the CDR3 is TGTGCCAGCAGTCCCTACCCGACAGGGGGCCACTACGAGCAGTACTTC.

This clonotype occurred a few times. The chain combines TRBV18 with TRBJ2-1, with 12 bases aligning to TRBD2. Trimming at V came to 6 bases and at J to 3 bases, leaving 6 bases not matched to a gene. CDR1 KGHSH and CDR2 LQKENI come from the germline V gene. The CDR3 sequence is 16 residues long. The CDR3 is CASSAWTSGVYNEQFF. CDR3 coding DNA: TGTGCCAGCTCCGCCTGGACTAGCGGGGTCTACAATGAGCAGTTCTTC.

This chain links TRBV6-5 with TRBJ1-2; 10 bases are a match to TRBD1. This CDR3 comprises 17 residues. The germline V gene encodes CDR1 MNHEY and CDR2 SVGAGI. The junction had 22 bases not matched to a gene; V was cut back by 5 bases and J by 13 bases. CDR3 coding DNA: TGTGCCAGCAGTAGAACCGGGACAGGGGAGGGAGGATGGCTACGCACCTTC. This codes for CASSRTGTGEGGWLRTF.

J is TRBJ2-5 and V is TRBV7-9; possibly TRBD2 for D (7 bases). Trimming shortened V by 5 bases and J by 4 bases, and 17 bases separated the two germline ends. The CDR3 is 15 residues long. The germline V gene has CDR1 SEHNR and CDR2 FQNEAQ (reference sequence). The CDR3 region is CASSPRGAEGETQYF. Written as DNA, the CDR3 is TGTGCCAGCAGCCCCCGGGGGGCGGAGGGAGAGACCCAGTACTTC. The variable domain in full, completed from reference TRBV7-9 and TRBJ2-5, reads DTGVSQNPRHKITKRGQNVTFRCDPISEHNRLYWYRQTLGQGPEFLTYFQNEAQLEKSRLLSDRFSAERPKGSFSTLEIQRTEQGDSAMYLCASSPRGAEGETQYFGPGTRLLVL.

The genes are TRBV12-3 or TRBV12-4 and TRBJ2-4, with D tentatively TRBD1 (5 bases). There are 18 residues in the CDR3. Trimming shortened V by 6 bases and J by 0 bases, and 21 bases separated the two germline ends. Here the CDR3 reads CASSLTWSDRRAKNIQYF. As DNA, the CDR3 is TGTGCCAGCAGCCTGACTTGGTCCGACAGACGAGCCAAAAACATTCAGTACTTC.

This clonotype has a handful of counts. The rearrangement joins TRBV27 to TRBJ1-4; 9 nucleotides line up with TRBD1. Trimming at V came to 3 bases and at J to 8 bases, leaving 4 bases not matched to a gene. This CDR3 has 14 amino acids. Germline V CDR1 and CDR2: MNHEY, SMNVEV (reference sequence). The CDR3 coding sequence is TGTGCCAGCAGTTTTACAGGGGGCAACGAAAAACTGTTTTTT. Protein: CASSFTGGNEKLFF.